The present entry profiles one TCR beta chain with its context. No antigen is known for it. Arm-PCR of CDR3 regions and iRepertoire HTBI primers were the basis on which TCR beta libraries were built. TCRdb re-analysed the multiplex PCR reads in MiXCR, keeping a single row per CDR3 protein. Of about 530,000 distinct CDR3 sequences in the sample, roughly a sixth were seen once. Time point defined: newly diagnosed GD, antithyroid drugs for less than 3 months. Preparation of the TCR library used RNA extracted from PBMCs. The source of the sample is a study of regulatory T cells in long-lasting Graves disease. Findings and limits, study-wide: TRBV28, TRBJ1-2 and TRBJ2-5 emerged as the favored segments in persistent disease.

The V gene lost 5 bases and the J gene lost 0 bases, with 15 bases spanning the gap. Germline CDR1 is SGHRS and CDR2 is YFSETQ. The CDR3 runs to 15 residues. The data were also submitted as part of a second study, on T cells in Graves' hyperthyroidism and ophthalmopathy. Per that study: Patients between 18 and 65 years old had hyperthyroidism, newly diagnosed and lasting under 2 months. TCR CDR3 underwent first-round RT-PCR with the HTBI primer set.

This clonotype was obtained from a woman aged 35-65 years with Graves disease. V and J are TRBV5-1 and TRBJ2-7; D is possibly TRBD1 (6 bases). Sample: peripheral blood mononuclear cells (PBMCs), taken at new diagnosis, from a patient treated with antithyroid drugs. The CDR3 loop is CASRGAGQSSYEQYF. CDR3 nucleotide sequence: TGCGCCAGCAGGGGTGCAGGACAGTCCTCCTACGAGCAGTACTTC.